This T cell receptor (beta chain) was sequenced during a study of identical twins. Germline values: CDR1 MNHEY, CDR2 SVGEGT. The V segment lost 11 bases and the J segment 3 bases; nucleotides outside the gene matches: 2. CDR3 length: 11 residues. Template switching supplied a universal primer site; unique molecular identifiers were carried on the cDNA. MiXCR, applied by TCRdb to the 5' RACE reads, yields one record per CDR3 protein. The data show roughly 1.6 million distinct CDR3 sequences, 25% to 35% seen once. This clonotype was seen more than once but under ten times. Healthy Caucasians supplied all donations.

V and J are TRBV6-2 or TRBV6-3 and TRBJ2-7, with TRBD1 identical over 9 bases. The source is a newborn girl in good health. The source material was cord blood. CDR3 in amino acids: CAGGQGYEQYF. CDR3 nucleotides: TGTGCCGGGGGACAGGGCTACGAGCAGTACTTC.